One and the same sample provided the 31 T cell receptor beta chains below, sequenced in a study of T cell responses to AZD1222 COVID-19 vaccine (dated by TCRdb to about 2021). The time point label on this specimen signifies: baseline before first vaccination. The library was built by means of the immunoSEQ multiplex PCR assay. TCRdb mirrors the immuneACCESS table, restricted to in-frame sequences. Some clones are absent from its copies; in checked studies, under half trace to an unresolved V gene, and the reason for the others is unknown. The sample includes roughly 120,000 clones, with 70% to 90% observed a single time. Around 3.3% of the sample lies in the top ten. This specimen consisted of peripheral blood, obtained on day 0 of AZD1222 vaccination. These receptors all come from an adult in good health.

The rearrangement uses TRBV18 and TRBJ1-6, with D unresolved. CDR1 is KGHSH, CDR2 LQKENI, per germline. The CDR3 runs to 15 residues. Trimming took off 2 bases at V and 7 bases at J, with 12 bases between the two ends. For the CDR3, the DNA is TGTGCCAGCTCACCAGACGTTAGCGGGAATTCACCCCTCCACTTT. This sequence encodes CASSPDVSGNSPLHF.

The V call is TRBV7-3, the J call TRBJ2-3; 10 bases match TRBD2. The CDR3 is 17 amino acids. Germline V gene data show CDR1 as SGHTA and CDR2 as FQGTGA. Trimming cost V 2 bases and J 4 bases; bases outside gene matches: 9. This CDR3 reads CASSLLAGGNLADTQYF. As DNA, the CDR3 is TGTGCCAGCAGCTTATTAGCGGGAGGAAACCTAGCAGATACGCAGTATTTT. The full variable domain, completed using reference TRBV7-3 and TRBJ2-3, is GAGVSQTPSNKVTEKGKYVELRCDPISGHTALYWYRQSLGQGPEFLIYFQGTGAADDSGLPNDRFFAVRPEGSVSTLKIQRTERGDSAVYLCASSLLAGGNLADTQYFGPGTRLTVL.

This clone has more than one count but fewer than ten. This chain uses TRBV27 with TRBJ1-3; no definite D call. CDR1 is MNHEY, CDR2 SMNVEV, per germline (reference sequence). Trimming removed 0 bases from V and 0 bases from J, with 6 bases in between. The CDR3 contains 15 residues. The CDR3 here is CASSLSASSGNTIYF. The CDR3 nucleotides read TGTGCCAGCAGTTTATCGGCCTCCTCTGGAAACACCATATATTTT.

The CDR3 loop is CASSVNADSNQPQHF. The CDR3 region has the DNA TGTGCCAGCAGCGTAAATGCCGATAGCAATCAGCCCCAGCATTTT. The V and J genes are TRBV9 and TRBJ1-5, with D unclear. CDR3 length equals 15 residues. V was clipped by 1 base and J by 0 bases, with 8 bases between them. The germline CDR1 and CDR2 sequences are SGDLS and YYNGEE.

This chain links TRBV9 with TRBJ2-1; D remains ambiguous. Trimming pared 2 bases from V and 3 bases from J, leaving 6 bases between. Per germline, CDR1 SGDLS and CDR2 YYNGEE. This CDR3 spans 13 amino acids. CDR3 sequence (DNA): TGTGCCAGCAGCGTTTACGGCTACAATGAGCAGTTCTTC. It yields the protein CASSVYGYNEQFF.

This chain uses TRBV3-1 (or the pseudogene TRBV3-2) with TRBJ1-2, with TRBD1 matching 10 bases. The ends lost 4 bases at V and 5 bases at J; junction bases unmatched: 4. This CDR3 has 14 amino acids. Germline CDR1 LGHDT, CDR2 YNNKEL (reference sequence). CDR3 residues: CASSRADRGYGYTF. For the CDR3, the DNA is TGTGCCAGCAGCCGAGCGGACAGGGGGTATGGCTACACCTTC.

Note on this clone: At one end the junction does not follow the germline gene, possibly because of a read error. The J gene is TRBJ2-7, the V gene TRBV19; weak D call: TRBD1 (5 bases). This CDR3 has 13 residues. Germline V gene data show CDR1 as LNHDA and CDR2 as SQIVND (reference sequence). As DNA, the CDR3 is TGTACCAGTAGTGACACAGGTTCCTACGAGCAGTACTTC. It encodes CTSSDTGSYEQYF.

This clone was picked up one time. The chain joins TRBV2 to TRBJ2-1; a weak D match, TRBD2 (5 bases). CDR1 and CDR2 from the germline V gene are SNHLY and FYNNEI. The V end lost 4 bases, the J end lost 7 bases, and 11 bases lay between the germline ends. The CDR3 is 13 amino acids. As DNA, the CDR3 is TGTGCCAGCAGTGGGGGAGTAGTAAATGAGCAGTTCTTC. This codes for CASSGGVVNEQFF. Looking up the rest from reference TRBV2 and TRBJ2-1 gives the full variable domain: EPEVTQTPSHQVTQMGQEVILRCVPISNHLYFYWYRQILGQKVEFLVSFYNNEISEKSEIFDDQFSVERPDGSNFTLKIRSTKLEDSAMYFCASSGGVVNEQFFGPGTRLTVL.

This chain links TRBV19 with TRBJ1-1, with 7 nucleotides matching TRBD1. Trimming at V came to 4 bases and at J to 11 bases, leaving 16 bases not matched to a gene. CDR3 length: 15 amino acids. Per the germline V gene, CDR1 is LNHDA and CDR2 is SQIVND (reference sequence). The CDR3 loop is CASSTGATGEVWAFF. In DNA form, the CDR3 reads TGTGCCAGTAGTACCGGGGCAACAGGGGAGGTATGGGCTTTCTTT.

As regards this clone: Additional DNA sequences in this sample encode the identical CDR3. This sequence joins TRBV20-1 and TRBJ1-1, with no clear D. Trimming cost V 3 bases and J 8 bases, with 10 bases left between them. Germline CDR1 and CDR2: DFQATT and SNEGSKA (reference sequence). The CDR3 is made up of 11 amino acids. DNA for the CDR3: TGCAGTGCTAGGGGAGGCACAGAAGCTTTCTTT. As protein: CSARGGTEAFF.

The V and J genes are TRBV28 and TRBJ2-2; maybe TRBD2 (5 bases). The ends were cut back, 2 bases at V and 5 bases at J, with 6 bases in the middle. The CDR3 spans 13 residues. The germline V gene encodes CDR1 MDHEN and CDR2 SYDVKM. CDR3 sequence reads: CASSLRGTGELFF. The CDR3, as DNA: TGTGCCAGCAGTTTACGAGGGACCGGGGAGCTGTTTTTT.

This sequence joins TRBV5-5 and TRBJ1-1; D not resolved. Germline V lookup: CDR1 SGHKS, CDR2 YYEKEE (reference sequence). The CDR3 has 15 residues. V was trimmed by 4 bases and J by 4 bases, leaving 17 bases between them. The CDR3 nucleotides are TGTGCCAGCAGCCCTGATGAAAGGGTGGGCACTGAAGCTTTCTTT. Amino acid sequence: CASSPDERVGTEAFF. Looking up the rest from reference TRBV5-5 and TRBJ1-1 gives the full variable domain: DAGVTQSPTHLIKTRGQQVTLRCSPISGHKSVSWYQQVLGQGPQFIFQYYEKEERGRGNFPDRFSARQFPNYSSELNVNALLLGDSALYLCASSPDERVGTEAFFGQGTRLTVV.

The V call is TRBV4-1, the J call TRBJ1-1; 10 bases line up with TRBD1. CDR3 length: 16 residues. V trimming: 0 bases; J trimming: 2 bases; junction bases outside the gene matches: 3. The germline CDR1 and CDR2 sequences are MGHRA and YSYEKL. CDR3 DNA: TGCGCCAGCAGCCAAGATGGGACAGGGGTTAACACTGAAGCTTTCTTT. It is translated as CASSQDGTGVNTEAFF.

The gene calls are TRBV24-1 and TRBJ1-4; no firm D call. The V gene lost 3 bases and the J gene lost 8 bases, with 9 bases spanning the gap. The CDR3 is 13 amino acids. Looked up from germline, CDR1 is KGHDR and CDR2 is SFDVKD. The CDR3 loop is CATSDTPGEKLFF. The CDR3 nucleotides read TGTGCCACCAGTGATACACCCGGGGAAAAACTGTTTTTT.

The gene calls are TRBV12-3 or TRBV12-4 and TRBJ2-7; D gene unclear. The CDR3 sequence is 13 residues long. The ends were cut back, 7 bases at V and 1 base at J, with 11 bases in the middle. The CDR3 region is CASTAGLSYEQYF. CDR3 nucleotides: TGTGCCAGCACCGCCGGCCTTTCCTACGAGCAGTACTTC.

CDR3 sequence: CASQGFENTEAFF. The CDR3 region has the DNA TGTGCCAGCCAAGGATTTGAGAACACTGAAGCTTTCTTT. The rearrangement uses TRBV6-5 and TRBJ1-1; no clear D. V shed 8 bases and J shed 1 base, with 11 bases lying between them. CDR1 and CDR2 from the germline V gene are MNHEY and SVGAGI. The CDR3 extends over 13 amino acids.

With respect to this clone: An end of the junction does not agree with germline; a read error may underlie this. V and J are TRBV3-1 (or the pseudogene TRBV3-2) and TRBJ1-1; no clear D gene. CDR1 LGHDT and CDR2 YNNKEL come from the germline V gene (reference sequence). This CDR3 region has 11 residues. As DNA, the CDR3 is TGTGCCAGCAGCCAAGATCTTAGTACGATCTTT. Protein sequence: CASSQDLSTIF.

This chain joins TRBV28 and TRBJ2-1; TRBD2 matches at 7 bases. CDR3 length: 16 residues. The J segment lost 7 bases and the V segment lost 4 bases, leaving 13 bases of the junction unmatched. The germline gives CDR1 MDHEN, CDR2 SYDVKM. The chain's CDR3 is CASSSPAGGRGNEQFF. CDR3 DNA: TGTGCCAGCAGTTCCCCTGCGGGCGGGAGAGGTAATGAGCAGTTCTTC.

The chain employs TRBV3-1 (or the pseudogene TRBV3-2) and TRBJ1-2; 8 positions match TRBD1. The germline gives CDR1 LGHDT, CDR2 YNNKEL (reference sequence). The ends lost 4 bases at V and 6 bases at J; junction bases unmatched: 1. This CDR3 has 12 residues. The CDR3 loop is CASSRDRNGYTF. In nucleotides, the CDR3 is TGTGCCAGCAGCCGGGACAGGAATGGCTACACCTTC.

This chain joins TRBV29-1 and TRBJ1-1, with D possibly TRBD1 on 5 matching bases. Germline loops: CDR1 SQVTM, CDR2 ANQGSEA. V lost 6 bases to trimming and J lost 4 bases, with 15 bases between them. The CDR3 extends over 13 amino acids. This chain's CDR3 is CSVRAGGSTEAFF. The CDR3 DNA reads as TGCAGCGTCCGGGCGGGGGGGAGCACTGAAGCTTTCTTT.

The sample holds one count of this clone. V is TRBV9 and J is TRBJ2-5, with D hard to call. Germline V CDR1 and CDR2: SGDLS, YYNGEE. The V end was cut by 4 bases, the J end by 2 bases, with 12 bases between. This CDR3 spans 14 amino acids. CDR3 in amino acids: CASSTPPLQETQYF. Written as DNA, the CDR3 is TGTGCCAGCAGCACACCTCCCTTACAAGAGACCCAGTACTTC.

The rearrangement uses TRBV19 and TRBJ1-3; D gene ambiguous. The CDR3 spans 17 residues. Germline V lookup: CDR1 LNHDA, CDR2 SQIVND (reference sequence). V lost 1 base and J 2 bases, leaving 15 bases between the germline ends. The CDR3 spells CASSIVGQLQAGNTIYF. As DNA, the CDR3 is TGTGCCAGTAGTATAGTCGGGCAACTCCAGGCTGGAAACACCATATATTTT.

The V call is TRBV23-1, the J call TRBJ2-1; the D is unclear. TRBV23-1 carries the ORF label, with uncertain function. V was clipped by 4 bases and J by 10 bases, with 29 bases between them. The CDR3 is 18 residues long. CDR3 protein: CASSPQFQDGSECWEQFF. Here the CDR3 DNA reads TGCGCCAGCAGTCCACAATTTCAGGACGGTTCCGAGTGCTGGGAGCAGTTCTTC.

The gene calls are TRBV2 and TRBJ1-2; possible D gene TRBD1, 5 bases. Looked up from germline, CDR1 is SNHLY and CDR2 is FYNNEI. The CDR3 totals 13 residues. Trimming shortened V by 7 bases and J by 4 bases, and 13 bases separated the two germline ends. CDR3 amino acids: CASNKGGAYGYTF. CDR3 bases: TGTGCCAGCAATAAAGGAGGGGCCTATGGCTACACCTTC.

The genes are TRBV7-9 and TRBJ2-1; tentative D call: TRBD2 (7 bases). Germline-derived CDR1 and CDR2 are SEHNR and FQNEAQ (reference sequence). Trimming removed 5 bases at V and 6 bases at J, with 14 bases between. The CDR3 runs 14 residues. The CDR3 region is CASSPRGRPNEQFF. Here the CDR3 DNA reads TGTGCCAGCAGCCCGCGGGGGCGCCCCAATGAGCAGTTCTTC.

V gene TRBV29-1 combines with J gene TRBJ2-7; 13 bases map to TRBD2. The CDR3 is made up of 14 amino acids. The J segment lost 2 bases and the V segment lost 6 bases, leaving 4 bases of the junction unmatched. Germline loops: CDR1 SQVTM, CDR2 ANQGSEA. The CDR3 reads CSVGLAGSAYEQYF. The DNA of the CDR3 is TGCAGCGTGGGACTAGCGGGATCAGCCTACGAGCAGTACTTC.

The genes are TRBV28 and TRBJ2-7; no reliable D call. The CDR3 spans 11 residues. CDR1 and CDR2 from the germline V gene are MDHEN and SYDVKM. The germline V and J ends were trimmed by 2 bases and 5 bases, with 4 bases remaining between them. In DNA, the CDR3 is TGTGCCAGCAGTTTAAAAGACGAGCAGTACTTC. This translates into CASSLKDEQYF.

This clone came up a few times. The CDR3 nucleotides read TGTGCCAGCAGTCGTCGGACAGTTGTTGAAGCTTTCTTT. It codes for CASSRRTVVEAFF. J is TRBJ1-1 and V is TRBV12-3 or TRBV12-4, with D perhaps TRBD1 (6 bases). The CDR3 spans 13 residues. Trimming took off 5 bases at V and 7 bases at J, with 14 bases between the two ends.

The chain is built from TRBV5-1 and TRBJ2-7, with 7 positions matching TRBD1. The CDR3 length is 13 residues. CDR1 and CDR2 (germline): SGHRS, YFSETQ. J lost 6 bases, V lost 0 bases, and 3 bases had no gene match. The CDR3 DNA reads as TGCGCCAGCAGCTTGGGGGCAGGGGGCGAGCAGTACTTC. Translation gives CASSLGAGGEQYF. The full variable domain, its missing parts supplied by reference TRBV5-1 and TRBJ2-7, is KAGVTQTPRYLIKTRGQQVTLSCSPISGHRSVSWYQQTPGQGLQFLFEYFSETQRNKGNFPGRFSGRQFSNSRSEMNVSTLELGDSALYLCASSLGAGGEQYFGPGTRLTVT.

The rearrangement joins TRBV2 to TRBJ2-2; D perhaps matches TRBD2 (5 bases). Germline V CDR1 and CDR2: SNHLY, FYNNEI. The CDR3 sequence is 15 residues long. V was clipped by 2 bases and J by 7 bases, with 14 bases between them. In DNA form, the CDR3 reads TGTGCCAGCAGTGAATCCGGGGAACTAGTCGGGGAGCTGTTTTTT. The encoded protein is CASSESGELVGELFF.

In nucleotides, the CDR3 is TGTGCCAGCAGTACAGCCATCACTGAAGCTTTCTTT. Translation gives CASSTAITEAFF. The chain combines TRBV3-1 (or the pseudogene TRBV3-2) with TRBJ1-1; D unresolved. V lost 6 bases, J lost 4 bases, and 9 bases lay in between. The V gene's germline CDR1 is LGHDT and CDR2 YNNKEL (reference sequence). The CDR3 extends over 12 amino acids.